This TCR beta chain was profiled in a study of OX40 agonist ivuxolimab in advanced cancers. Study summary: Eligibility admitted prior anti-PD-1, anti-PD-L1 or anti-CTLA-4 therapy; about 40% had some. Overall study results and limits: Certain nonresponders additionally had low normalized T-cell clonal expansion.

Repertoires were generated with immunoSEQ multiplex PCR, while TCRdb's copy carries only in-frame clones and drops some. The sample shows fewer than 45,000 clones, 70% to 90% of them seen only once. The CDR3 is made up of 16 amino acids. The germline CDR1 and CDR2 sequences are SGHAT and FQNNGV. Trimming removed 4 bases from V and 1 base from J, with 16 bases in between. Blood samples were obtained at baseline, cycle 4 day 1, and cycle 7 day 1. Comment on this clone: Its target is unknown.

Here the sequenced sample was CD4+ or CD8+ T cells sorted from blood, taken in a trial of the OX40 agonist ivuxolimab. This TCR came from an adult with an advanced solid tumor such as melanoma, head and neck, liver or kidney cancer. The V gene is TRBV11-2, the J gene TRBJ1-1, with no clear D. CDR3: CASSSHRSWSNTEAFF. The CDR3 region has the DNA TGTGCCAGCAGCTCCCACCGGTCGTGGTCGAACACTGAAGCTTTCTTT.